The 27 T cell receptor beta chains below come from one sample, sequenced in a study of T cell repertoires in cytomegalovirus infection. These receptors' targets are unknown. One entry per CDR3 protein results from TCRdb running MiXCR on the reads. The sample lists about 46,000 distinct CDR3 sequences, about 19% seen once, with 53% in the top ten. Sample: CD8+ T cells from cultured PBMCs, taken from culture after CMV antigen stimulation. The receptors were gathered from a human donor in good health (CMV status not recorded). Some clones in this sample may be carry-over from other donors' samples.

This clonotype was seen many times. The rearrangement joins TRBV7-2 to TRBJ2-5, with 12 bases matching TRBD2. CDR1 and CDR2 (germline): SGHTA, FQGNSA. This CDR3 is 16 amino acids long. With 5 bases clipped from V and 2 bases from J, the junction kept 6 bases outside the gene matches. The CDR3 sequence is CASSPTSGGQQETQYF. CDR3 nucleotides: TGTGCCAGCAGCCCTACTAGCGGGGGGCAACAAGAGACCCAGTACTTC.

This clonotype was picked up a small number of times. CDR3: CASSSPRGAAFSGANVLTF. CDR3 DNA sequence: TGTGCCAGCAGCTCGCCCCGGGGGGCAGCCTTCTCTGGGGCCAACGTCCTGACTTTC. V and J are TRBV7-9 and TRBJ2-6; D might be TRBD2 (7 bases). V was pared by 4 bases and J by 0 bases, with 19 bases between. Germline V gene lookup returns CDR1 SEHNR and CDR2 FQNEAQ (reference sequence). This CDR3 is built from 19 residues. Full variable domain (rest looked up from reference TRBV7-9 and TRBJ2-6): DTGVSQNPRHKITKRGQNVTFRCDPISEHNRLYWYRQTLGQGPEFLTYFQNEAQLEKSRLLSDRFSAERPKGSFSTLEIQRTEQGDSAMYLCASSSPRGAAFSGANVLTFGAGSRLTVL.

In this sample, this clonotype turned up many times. This chain uses TRBV6-6 with TRBJ2-3; 8 nucleotides align to TRBD2. CDR1 and CDR2 from the germline V gene are MNHNY and SVGAGI (reference sequence). CDR3 length equals 15 residues. Trimming removed 2 bases from V and 1 base from J; junction bases left unmatched: 2. CDR3 amino acids: CASSYPTSGTDTQYF. Written as DNA, the CDR3 is TGTGCCAGCAGTTACCCGACTAGCGGCACAGATACGCAGTATTTT.

Ten or more counts support this clonotype. This CDR3 is CASSADPQQTQYF. The CDR3 nucleotides are TGTGCCAGCAGCGCCGACCCGCAGCAGACCCAGTACTTC. The rearrangement joins TRBV27 to TRBJ2-5; no reliable D call. The CDR3 extends over 13 amino acids. V was shortened by 6 bases and J by 6 bases, with 14 bases between the two germline ends. CDR1 and CDR2 (germline): MNHEY, SMNVEV (reference sequence).

Turning to this clonotype: Since a much larger clone is just one base distant, this may be a read error. The V and J genes are TRBV7-2 and TRBJ2-7, with D hard to call. Per germline, CDR1 SGHTA and CDR2 FQGNSA. This CDR3 region has 13 residues. Trimming left V 5 bases short and J 5 bases short, with 13 bases between. This CDR3 is CASSPRESDEQYF. CDR3 bases: TGTGCCAGCAGCCCGAGAGAGTCCGACGAGCAGTACTTC.

This clonotype was seen at least ten times. The genes are TRBV7-3 and TRBJ2-1; 15 bases agree with TRBD2. The CDR3 is 18 residues long. J lost 4 bases, V lost 5 bases, and 9 bases had no gene match. The germline V gene has CDR1 SGHTA and CDR2 FQGTGA. In DNA form, the CDR3 reads TGTGCCAGCAGCCCCGGACTAGCGGGGGGGCCGGGTTACAATGAGCAGTTCTTC. Amino acid sequence: CASSPGLAGGPGYNEQFF.

This clonotype was seen repeatedly, ten times or more. The J gene is TRBJ1-2, the V gene TRBV6-2 or TRBV6-3; D is perhaps TRBD1 (5 bases). The germline CDR1 and CDR2 sequences are MNHEY and SVGEGT. The CDR3 has 14 amino acids. With 2 bases removed from V and 3 bases from J, the gap between germline ends came to 10 bases. The CDR3 loop is CASSYLTAHYGYTF. The CDR3 bases are TGTGCCAGCAGTTACCTGACAGCCCACTATGGCTACACCTTC.

The V and J genes are TRBV4-1 and TRBJ2-7, with 10 bases that match TRBD1. The junction had 7 bases not matched to a gene; V was cut back by 2 bases and J by 6 bases. Germline CDR1 reads MGHRA; CDR2 reads YSYEKL. The CDR3 is made up of 15 amino acids. CDR3 DNA: TGCGCCAGCAGCCAAACCGGGACAGGGGTATTCGAGCAGTACTTC. This gives the protein CASSQTGTGVFEQYF.

This clonotype has more than one count but fewer than ten. The V call is TRBV5-1, the J call TRBJ1-1, with D possibly matching TRBD1 (6 bases). CDR3 length: 14 amino acids. Trimming removed 0 bases from V and 1 base from J, with 7 bases in between. Germline CDR1 and CDR2: SGHRS and YFSETQ. CDR3 sequence (DNA): TGCGCCAGCAGCTTGGGACAGGCGAACACTGAAGCTTTCTTT. It specifies CASSLGQANTEAFF.

The chain employs TRBV6-2 or TRBV6-3 and TRBJ2-7; 7 positions match TRBD1. CDR1 and CDR2 from the germline V gene are MNHEY and SVGEGT. V shed 6 bases, J shed 3 bases, and the junction held 5 bases outside the gene matches. The CDR3 extends over 13 amino acids. DNA for the CDR3: TGTGCCAGCAGCCAAGACAGGGACTACGAGCAGTACTTC. Residues: CASSQDRDYEQYF.

This clonotype turned up a few times. The chain carries TRBV27 and TRBJ1-2, with 10 positions matching TRBD1. From germline, CDR1 is MNHEY and CDR2 SMNVEV (reference sequence). The V segment lost 9 bases and the J segment 2 bases; nucleotides outside the gene matches: 3. CDR3 length equals 13 residues. The CDR3 DNA reads as TGTGCCAGTAAGACAGGGGGCAACTATGGCTACACCTTC. Amino acid sequence: CASKTGGNYGYTF.

The rearrangement uses TRBV6-5 and TRBJ2-2; no reliable D call. Germline loops: CDR1 MNHEY, CDR2 SVGAGI. V was pared by 4 bases and J by 2 bases, with 8 bases between. The length of the CDR3 is 14 residues. This CDR3 is CASSSGSNTGELFF. CDR3 nucleotide sequence: TGTGCCAGCAGTTCAGGCTCAAACACCGGGGAGCTGTTTTTT.

The J gene is TRBJ1-5, the V gene TRBV6-1; 8 bases are shared with TRBD1. V shed 6 bases and J 6 bases; nucleotides not matched to a gene: 10. The germline V gene encodes CDR1 MNHNS and CDR2 SASEGT. The CDR3 has 15 residues. The CDR3 DNA is TGTGCCAGCAGGACAGGGGAAGGTTGGGGTCAGCCCCAGCATTTT. This encodes CASRTGEGWGQPQHF.

This clonotype was seen more than once but under ten times. The genes are TRBV2 and TRBJ1-1, with 8 bases matching TRBD1. Germline trimming cut 7 bases from V and 6 bases from J; bases unmatched to any gene: 7. The CDR3 length is 13 residues. Germline CDR1 is SNHLY and CDR2 is FYNNEI. CDR3 sequence: CASNRQGRAEAFF. The CDR3 DNA reads as TGTGCCAGCAACCGACAGGGGAGGGCTGAAGCTTTCTTT.

The rearrangement uses TRBV6-2 or TRBV6-3 and TRBJ1-2; possibly TRBD1 for D (5 bases). V dropped 6 bases and J dropped 10 bases, with 15 bases sitting between them. The CDR3 is 12 residues long. Germline CDR1 is MNHEY and CDR2 is SVGEGT. The CDR3 nucleotides read TGTGCCAGCAGGATACAGGCCGGGGACTACACCTTC. It specifies CASRIQAGDYTF.

V and J are TRBV27 and TRBJ2-5, with D perhaps being TRBD1 or TRBD2 (6 bases each). CDR1 is MNHEY, CDR2 SMNVEV, per germline (reference sequence). Trimming stripped 3 bases from V and 2 bases from J, with 13 bases between. The CDR3 covers 15 residues. The CDR3 loop reads CASSFGGRGQETQYF. The CDR3, as DNA: TGTGCCAGCAGTTTCGGGGGCAGGGGTCAAGAGACCCAGTACTTC.

This clonotype occurred once. J is TRBJ1-1 and V is TRBV27; D not certain. The CDR3 runs 13 residues. CDR1 is MNHEY and CDR2 is SMNVEV in the germline V gene (reference sequence). Trimming cost V 4 bases and J 1 base, with 7 bases left between them. The CDR3 loop reads CASSSSKNTEAFF. The DNA for the CDR3 is TGTGCCAGCAGTTCTTCAAAGAACACTGAAGCTTTCTTT.

This clonotype was seen many times. The V and J genes are TRBV5-4 and TRBJ2-5; 10 bases match TRBD2. Germline V gives CDR1 SGHNT, CDR2 YYREEE (reference sequence). The CDR3 runs 17 residues. J gave up 3 bases and V 1 base, and 9 bases lay outside the gene matches. The CDR3 protein is CASSLSGSGGREETQYF. The CDR3 region has the DNA TGTGCCAGCAGCTTGTCTGGTAGCGGGGGGCGGGAAGAGACCCAGTACTTC. The complete variable domain, with remaining parts taken from reference TRBV5-4 and TRBJ2-5, reads ETGVTQSPTHLIKTRGQQVTLRCSSQSGHNTVSWYQQALGQGPQFIFQYYREEENGRGNFPPRFSGLQFPNYSSELNVNALELDDSALYLCASSLSGSGGREETQYFGPGTRLLVL.

This chain connects TRBV9 to TRBJ1-3; D unresolved. The CDR3 extends over 16 amino acids. The germline CDR1 and CDR2 sequences are SGDLS and YYNGEE. V lost 0 bases, J lost 3 bases, and 13 bases lay in between. Here the CDR3 reads CASSVGEGYLGNTIYF. The CDR3 DNA reads as TGTGCCAGCAGCGTAGGGGAAGGGTACCTTGGAAACACCATATATTTT.

This chain uses TRBV12-3 or TRBV12-4 with TRBJ2-5; D perhaps matches TRBD2 (6 bases). V lost 6 bases and J 5 bases, leaving 13 bases between the germline ends. This CDR3 is built from 13 residues. The CDR3 DNA follows: TGTGCCAGCAGCCAGGGACTCAGGGAGACCCAGTACTTC. Amino acid sequence: CASSQGLRETQYF.

This rearrangement joins TRBV12-3 or TRBV12-4 to TRBJ1-2; tentative D call: TRBD1 (5 bases). This CDR3 comprises 12 residues. V was clipped by 3 bases and J by 4 bases, with 6 bases between them. CDR3 in amino acids: CASSFDSYGYTF. The CDR3 bases are TGTGCCAGCAGTTTTGACAGCTATGGCTACACCTTC.

The chain has TRBV19 and TRBJ2-7; the D gene could be TRBD1 or TRBD2 (5 bases each). Trimming left V 2 bases short and J 4 bases short, with 15 bases between. This CDR3 spans 15 amino acids. The V gene's germline CDR1 is LNHDA and CDR2 SQIVND (reference sequence). CDR3 nucleotide sequence: TGTGCCAGTAGTATATACTGGGGGAAGAATTACGAGCAGTACTTC. Protein sequence: CASSIYWGKNYEQYF.

This chain links TRBV30 with TRBJ1-1, with D hard to call. The CDR3 sequence is 11 residues long. Trimming pared 0 bases from V and 11 bases from J, leaving 10 bases between. In germline, CDR1 is GTSNPN, CDR2 SVGIG (reference sequence). The CDR3 protein is CAWSVGDAAFF. Written as DNA, the CDR3 is TGTGCCTGGAGTGTAGGCGATGCGGCTTTCTTT.

This clonotype has more than one count but fewer than ten. This chain uses TRBV20-1 with TRBJ2-5; no reliable D call. The V gene lost 3 bases and the J gene lost 7 bases, with 6 bases spanning the gap. Germline CDR1 is DFQATT and CDR2 is SNEGSKA (reference sequence). The CDR3 runs to 10 residues. CDR3 bases: TGCAGTGCTAGGAACGGGACCCAGTACTTC. It yields the protein CSARNGTQYF.

V and J are TRBV7-2 and TRBJ1-1; D may be TRBD1 (5 bases). Germline-derived CDR1 and CDR2 are SGHTA and FQGNSA. CDR3 length: 18 residues. Trimming cost V 5 bases and J 1 base, with 23 bases left between them. In DNA form, the CDR3 reads TGTGCCAGCAGCCTGGTCTCCGGGACGGCGACCCCGAACACTGAAGCTTTCTTT. Translated, it gives CASSLVSGTATPNTEAFF.

The chain uses TRBV7-6 and TRBJ2-7; a weak D match, TRBD2 (6 bases). The V gene's germline CDR1 is SGHVS and CDR2 FNYEAQ. The ends were cut back, 5 bases at V and 1 base at J, with 21 bases in the middle. The CDR3 has 17 residues. The DNA for the CDR3 is TGTGCCAGCAGCCCCCCCCTTGGCGGGACCGCTTCCTACGAGCAGTACTTC. This codes for CASSPPLGGTASYEQYF. Looking up the rest from reference TRBV7-6 and TRBJ2-7 gives the full variable domain: GAGVSQSPRYKVTKRGQDVALRCDPISGHVSLYWYRQALGQGPEFLTYFNYEAQQDKSGLPNDRFSAERPEGSISTLTIQRTEQRDSAMYRCASSPPLGGTASYEQYFGPGTRLTVT.

The rearrangement links TRBV5-1 to TRBJ2-3; D is tentatively TRBD1 or TRBD2 (5 bases each). Germline V gene data show CDR1 as SGHRS and CDR2 as YFSETQ. V lost 3 bases and J lost 0, with 11 bases in between. The CDR3 spans 15 residues. The CDR3 DNA is TGCGCCAGCAGCTCGATCAGGGAGAGCACAGATACGCAGTATTTT. Translated: CASSSIRESTDTQYF.